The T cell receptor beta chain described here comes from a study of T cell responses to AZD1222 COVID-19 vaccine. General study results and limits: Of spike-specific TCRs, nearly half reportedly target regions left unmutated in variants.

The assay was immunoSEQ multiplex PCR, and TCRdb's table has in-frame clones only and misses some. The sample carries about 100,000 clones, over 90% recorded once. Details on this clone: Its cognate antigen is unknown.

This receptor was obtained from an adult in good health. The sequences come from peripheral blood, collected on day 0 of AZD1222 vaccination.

CDR3 loop: CASKSAGASSYNEQFF. CDR3 sequence (DNA): TGTGCCAGTAAGTCAGCGGGCGCCAGCTCCTACAATGAGCAGTTCTTC. The chain combines TRBV19 with TRBJ2-1; D possibly corresponds to TRBD2 (6 bases). The CDR3 has 16 residues. Trimming removed 7 bases from V and 0 bases from J, with 16 bases in between. Germline V gene sequence: CDR1 LNHDA, CDR2 SQIVND (reference sequence).